This TCR beta chain was found in a study of identifying expanded T cells in peripheral blood. Notes on the study in general: Clone count variance between roughly 2-week samples rose with total template count. About 1.3 clones differed between technical replicates, versus approximately 17 and 20 over time.

Healthy donors had no documented immune events, such as infections, while sampled. V was cut by 6 bases and J by 4 bases, with 12 bases left in between. Germline-derived CDR1 and CDR2 are KGHSH and LQKENI. This CDR3 region has 13 residues. Measured with immunoSEQ multiplex PCR; TCRdb has only the in-frame clones, and not every one. The data contain around 130,000 clones, about 88% of them seen just once; the ten biggest clones take up around 8.4%. In regard to this clone: Its cognate antigen is unknown.

The chain uses TRBV18 and TRBJ2-5; D ambiguous. The TCR comes from a person aged 18 to 70 in good health. Source material: blood. CDR3 nucleotides: TGTGCCAGCTCCCTCGCGGTCGGAGAGACCCAGTACTTC. Translating gives CASSLAVGETQYF.